The subject of this entry is one TCR beta chain. As yet, its antigen is unknown. The entry originates in a study of CD8+CD57+ T cells in acquired aplastic anemia. Study details: Sorted CD4+ and CD8+ cell DNA averaged 3.2 ug.

Before being chosen for sequencing, patients had shown CD8+CD57+ cell expansion by flow cytometry. Each patient carried a diagnosis of severe acquired aplastic anemia. The use of genomic DNA as template underpinned the TCR beta VDJ and CDR3 profiling. TCRdb re-derived calls from the reads in MiXCR, one entry per CDR3 protein. The sample includes about 180,000 distinct CDR3 sequences, less than 65% seen only once; the top ten take about 42%. Notes on the study in general: CD8+ Simpson's diversity showed no significant patient-control difference. Patients had roughly 31 CD8+ CDR3 sequences in common with controls (the shared set).

Trimming removed 9 bases from V and 2 bases from J; junction bases left unmatched: 12. The CDR3 consists of 16 residues. Germline loops: CDR1 SGHTA, CDR2 FQGTGA. This TCR was recovered from a human donor with aplastic anemia. The chain has TRBV7-3 and TRBJ2-3; 9 bases map to TRBD2. The source material was sorted CD4+, CD8+, or CD8+CD57+ T cells (not recorded which) from PBMCs. CDR3 nucleotides: TGTGCCAGTAGTATAGCGGCTAGCGGGGTCACAGATACGCAGTATTTT. Translated, it gives CASSIAASGVTDTQYF.